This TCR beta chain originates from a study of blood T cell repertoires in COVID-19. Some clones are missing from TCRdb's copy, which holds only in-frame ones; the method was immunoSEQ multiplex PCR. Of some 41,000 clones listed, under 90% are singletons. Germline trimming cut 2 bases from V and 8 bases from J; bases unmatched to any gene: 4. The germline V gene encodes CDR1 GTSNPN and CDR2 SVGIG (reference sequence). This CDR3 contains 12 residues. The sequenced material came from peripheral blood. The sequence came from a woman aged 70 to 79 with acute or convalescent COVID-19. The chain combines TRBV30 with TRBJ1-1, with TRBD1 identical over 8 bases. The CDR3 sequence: CAWSIRDREAFF. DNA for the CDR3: TGTGCCTGGAGTATCCGGGACAGGGAAGCTTTCTTT.